Reported below is one T cell receptor (beta chain). Its antigen specificity is not known. Qualities for individual bases were not recorded, and no much larger clone is one base off. There are 13 amino acids in the CDR3, from cysteine to phenylalanine inclusive. Only CDR3 DNA is held: 39 bases, read in frame from base 1. V is cut back by 6 bases and J by 4 bases, with 5 bases in the junction unmatched. Per the germline V gene (reference sequence), MNHNY is the CDR1 and SVGAGI is the CDR2. This record belongs to a study of blood T cell repertoires in COVID-19 (dated by TCRdb to the early 2020s). About the study as a whole: Samples from collaborators originated in the United States, Italy and Spain and spanned both the acute and convalescent phases of COVID-19. Where available, HLA class I and class II types were taken from metadata supplied by the sample provider and were not determined by assay-based typing. Deeply sampled blood TCRbeta repertoires from subjects exposed to, actively infected with, or recovered from COVID-19 were included in the dataset. A freely available public database, intended as a resource for researchers studying the immune response to SARS-CoV-2, is where the repertoires were released. The material from the prospective study consisted of cDNA or gDNA derived from T cells, B-cell-depleted T cells, or PBMCs. Samples came from the ongoing ImmuneRACE study (first 160 participants) plus 1,254 subjects from 6 global collaborators. Nearly every sample came with metadata listing a de-identified subject ID, COVID-19 status, age in years and sex.

One collaborating source in Seattle enrolled patients during active infection and followed them longitudinally through the course of disease. Each collaborating institution followed its own protocols to collect whole blood in K2EDTA tubes. Collaborator samples were shipped for TCRbeta analysis as frozen whole blood, isolated PBMCs, or DNA extracted from either sample type. The study at large found these results: Clinical and demographic metadata were provided uncurated, with the amount varying by source and participant.

The immunoSEQ Assay, a bias-controlled multiplex PCR, was used to amplify TCRbeta CDR3 regions from genomic DNA. On the authors' methods: Nucleated cell counts per sample were estimated from amplification of reference gene primers within the assay. To quantify the absolute abundance of each unique TCRbeta CDR3 rearrangement, sequence reads were collapsed and filtered. For each sample, productive Simpson clonality was calculated as the square root of Simpson's diversity index over productive rearrangements. The table comes from immuneACCESS by way of TCRdb, which keeps in-frame sequences with V and J called. Part of the clones is missing from these tables; in studies checked, under half for an unresolved V gene and the rest for unknown reasons. V and J calls and clone size are given by that table; D and trimming were obtained from the DNA. Across this sample there are tens of thousands of clones, with around nine tenths seen only once. Roughly 3.1% of the sample belongs to the ten largest clones.

The specimen sequenced was peripheral blood. The source of this sequence is a woman between 45 and 60 years old with COVID-19, enrolled during active disease. The rearranged segments are TRBV6-6 and TRBJ2-7; 8 bases in between match TRBD1. The nucleotides are TGTGCCAGCAGCCAGGGGGCAGCATACGAGCAGTACTTC. It is translated as CASSQGAAYEQYF.